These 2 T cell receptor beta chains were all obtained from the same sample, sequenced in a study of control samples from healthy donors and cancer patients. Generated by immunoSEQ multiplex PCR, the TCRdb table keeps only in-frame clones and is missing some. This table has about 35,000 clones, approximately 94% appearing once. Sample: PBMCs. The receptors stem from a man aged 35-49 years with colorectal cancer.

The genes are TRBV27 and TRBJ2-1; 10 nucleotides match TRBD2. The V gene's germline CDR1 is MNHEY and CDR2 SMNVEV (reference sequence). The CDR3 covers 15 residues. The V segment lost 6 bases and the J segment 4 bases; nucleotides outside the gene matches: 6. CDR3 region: CASRRASGGYNEQFF. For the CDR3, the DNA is TGTGCCAGCAGACGGGCTAGCGGGGGATACAATGAGCAGTTCTTC.

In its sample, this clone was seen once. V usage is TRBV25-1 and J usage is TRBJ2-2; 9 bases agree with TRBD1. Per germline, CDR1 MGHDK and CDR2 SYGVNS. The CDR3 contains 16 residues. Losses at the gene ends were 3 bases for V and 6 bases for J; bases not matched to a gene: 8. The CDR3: CASSEYRGQRAGELFF. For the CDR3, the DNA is TGTGCCAGCAGTGAGTACAGGGGGCAAAGGGCCGGGGAGCTGTTTTTT.